The TCR beta chain under discussion was sequenced for a study of response to subunit inactivated influenza vaccine. The V and J ends lost 5 bases and 4 bases, in that order; junction bases with no gene match: 9. This CDR3 region has 14 residues. Germline CDR1 reads SQVTM; CDR2 reads ANQGSEA. Study-wide results and limits: Seasonal influenza vaccination, on each occasion, was suggested by the authors to recruit few new T cells.

In its sample, this clonotype was seen many times. Its antigen is still unknown. TCRdb re-analysed the RT-PCR reads in MiXCR, keeping a single row per CDR3 protein. Of around 500,000 distinct CDR3 sequences in the sample, approximately 11% are singletons; the top ten hold approximately 12%. The starting material was PBMCs from blood, obtained 45 days after vaccination. This TCR derives from a man in his fifties who received an inactivated influenza vaccine. The V gene is TRBV29-1, the J gene TRBJ2-7; 9 nucleotides agree with TRBD2. As DNA, the CDR3 is TGCAGCGTTCACCCCGGCGGGAGGGGGTACGAGCAGTACTTC. Translated: CSVHPGGRGYEQYF.